This TCR beta chain was documented in a study of cytomegalovirus exposure and HLA in healthy donors. About the research overall: Early release data held 75 million to 100 million unique TCRs from HLA-typed donors. Study observations and caveats: Common viral pathogens seemed to be connected with several of the most significant clusters, according to a later analysis. As a later analysis showed, a missense DCLRE1C variant was linked to trimming of TCR beta V- and J-genes. Immune exposure was documented only through CMV serostatus.

The PCR had 60 Vbeta and 13 Jbeta primers. Data came from immunoSEQ multiplex PCR; TCRdb stores just in-frame clones and leaves some out. The profile shows around 97,000 clones, 81% of them singletons. V lost 2 bases to trimming and J lost 6 bases, with 9 bases between them. This CDR3 contains 12 residues. Germline V gives CDR1 GTSNPN, CDR2 SVGIG (reference sequence). This clone was picked up a small number of times. Its antigen is unknown. The sequence came from a man aged 40-55 years in good health and CMV-seropositive. The sequenced material came from PBMCs. This rearrangement joins TRBV30 to TRBJ2-3, with D hard to call. The CDR3 spells CAWSPPRDTQYF. The CDR3 region has the DNA TGTGCCTGGAGTCCGCCTAGGGATACGCAGTATTTT.